This TCR beta chain was recorded in a study of T cell changes during pregnancy in multiple sclerosis. Using immunoSEQ multiplex PCR, the repertoire was profiled, and TCRdb retains in-frame clones only, with some absent. The profile shows about 60,000 clones, around 93% of them singletons. The germline V gene has CDR1 MGHRA and CDR2 YSYEKL. CDR3 length equals 11 residues. Trimming removed 1 base from V and 7 bases from J, with 4 bases in between. The chain has TRBV4-1 and TRBJ1-1; D is uncertain. The source material was CD8+ T cells from peripheral blood mononuclear cells, sampled in the second trimester of pregnancy. The receptor was isolated from a female donor with multiple sclerosis, enrolled in a pregnancy study. CDR3 amino acids: CASSQGSEAFF. The CDR3 DNA is TGCGCCAGCAGCCAAGGGAGTGAAGCTTTCTTT.